These 5 T cell receptor beta chains came from one sample sequenced in a study of T cells after yellow fever vaccination. MiXCR, applied by TCRdb to the 5' RACE reads, yields one record per CDR3 protein. The sample gives some 500,000 distinct CDR3 sequences, approximately 13% of which show up once; about 14% is in the top ten. The specimen was PBMCs, collected on the day of the yellow fever booster vaccination. These receptor sequences come from a man aged 25 to 40 who received the YFV17D yellow fever vaccine.

This clonotype was observed a few times. The V and J genes are TRBV14 and TRBJ2-7; D is ambiguous. The CDR3 length is 11 residues. Germline V gene data show CDR1 as SGHDN and CDR2 as FVKESK. Trimming removed 3 bases at V and 7 bases at J, with 7 bases between. The CDR3 loop reads CASSQWFEQYF. The CDR3 DNA reads TGTGCCAGCAGCCAGTGGTTTGAGCAGTACTTC.

This clonotype has only a few counts. The chain is built from TRBV4-3 and TRBJ2-5; weak D call: TRBD1 (5 bases). The CDR3 has 14 amino acids. Germline CDR1 LGHNA, CDR2 YSLEER. Trimming left V 0 bases short and J 5 bases short, with 10 bases between. The CDR3 nucleotides are TGCGCCAGCAGCCAAGATTCGGCAGGGGAGACCCAGTACTTC. This encodes CASSQDSAGETQYF.

This clonotype occurred a few times. This chain uses TRBV25-1 with TRBJ2-7, with D perhaps given as TRBD1 or TRBD2 (5 bases each). Trimming took off 0 bases at V and 1 base at J, with 10 bases between the two ends. Germline CDR1 is MGHDK and CDR2 is SYGVNS. This CDR3 contains 15 residues. As DNA, the CDR3 is TGTGCCAGCAGTGAATATCGGGACGGATCCTACGAGCAGTACTTC. Protein: CASSEYRDGSYEQYF.

This clonotype came up a few times. J is TRBJ1-2 and V is TRBV9; D gene ambiguous. V dropped 4 bases and J dropped 4 bases, with 8 bases sitting between them. The CDR3 is 12 residues long. Germline V gene data show CDR1 as SGDLS and CDR2 as YYNGEE. The CDR3, as DNA: TGTGCCAGCAGCACGGCAGGCTATGGCTACACCTTC. This sequence encodes CASSTAGYGYTF. The variable domain in full, with the rest retrieved from reference TRBV9 and TRBJ1-2, is DSGVTQTPKHLITATGQRVTLRCSPRSGDLSVYWYQQSLDQGLQFLIQYYNGEERAKGNILERFSAQQFPDLHSELNLSSLELGDSALYFCASSTAGYGYTFGSGTRLTVV.

This clonotype was counted only a few times. The V call is TRBV7-9, the J call TRBJ1-2; D unclear. The CDR3 has 14 residues. From germline, CDR1 is SEHNR and CDR2 FQNEAQ (reference sequence). Trimming took 7 bases from V and 8 from J, leaving 20 bases between them. Here the CDR3 DNA reads TGTGCCAGCACCGAATCAGGTTTCGGGAGCGGCTACACCTTC. Its translation is CASTESGFGSGYTF.